The rows below give T cell receptor beta chains drawn from one sample of a study of breast tumors, draining lymph nodes, adjacent tissues. TCRdb independently ran MiXCR on the multiplex PCR reads; one entry per CDR3 protein. This table has around 140,000 distinct CDR3 sequences, about 33% appearing once. Sequenced: axillary lymph node tissue. These receptors came from a female donor with breast cancer. Some clones in this sample may be carry-over from other donors' samples. Both conserved end residues are part of each CDR3. The order of the fields is D gene, clone size, J gene, V gene, CDR3 DNA, CDR3 protein. D genes are given only for firm matches. Some rows mark clone size as missing; the rest say once, few, many or name a class of expanded clone.

d_gene: TRBD1; abundance: -; j_gene: TRBJ1-4; v_gene: TRBV10-1; CDR3nt: TGCGCCAGCAGTGTGGCCGGGACAGGAATGGAAAAACTGTTTTTT; CDR3aa: CASSVAGTGMEKLFF
d_gene: -; abundance: many; j_gene: TRBJ1-4; v_gene: TRBV7-2; CDR3nt: TGTGCCAGCAGCTCAAATGGGGCAACTAATGAAAAACTGTTTTTT; CDR3aa: CASSSNGATNEKLFF
d_gene: -; abundance: many; j_gene: TRBJ1-5; v_gene: TRBV24-1; CDR3nt: TGTGCCACCAGTGGCAGGTACGGAAATCAGCCCCAGCATTTT; CDR3aa: CATSGRYGNQPQHF
d_gene: -; abundance: many; j_gene: TRBJ1-5; v_gene: TRBV20-1; CDR3nt: TGCAGTGCTAGAGGAATGGGACCCAGCCAGCCCCAGCATTTT; CDR3aa: CSARGMGPSQPQHF
d_gene: -; abundance: -; j_gene: TRBJ2-5; v_gene: TRBV5-5; CDR3nt: TGTGCCAGCAGCGCAACACAGGGAGTAGGAAATCAGCCCCAGTACTTC; CDR3aa: CASSATQGVGNQPQYF
d_gene: -; abundance: -; j_gene: TRBJ1-1; v_gene: TRBV14; CDR3nt: TGTGCCAGCAGCCCCTCGGGGATTGGAACTGAAGCTTCCTTT; CDR3aa: CASSPSGIGTEASF
d_gene: -; abundance: few; j_gene: TRBJ2-3; v_gene: TRBV12-3/TRBV12-4; CDR3nt: TGTGCCAGCAGTTTCGAGGGTACGCAGTATTTT; CDR3aa: CASSFEGTQYF
d_gene: -; abundance: many; j_gene: TRBJ2-7; v_gene: TRBV5-1; CDR3nt: TGCGCCAGCAGCACTGGACAGGAGCAGTACTTC; CDR3aa: CASSTGQEQYF
d_gene: TRBD1; abundance: many; j_gene: TRBJ1-3; v_gene: TRBV5-5; CDR3nt: TGTGCCAGCAGCCCGGGACAGGGGCGTACCTCTGGAAACACCATATATTTT; CDR3aa: CASSPGQGRTSGNTIYF
d_gene: -; abundance: many; j_gene: TRBJ1-2; v_gene: TRBV28; CDR3nt: TGTGCCAGCAGTTTAAGGGGACGGCGGGGGGATGGCTACACCTTC; CDR3aa: CASSLRGRRGDGYTF
d_gene: TRBD2; abundance: many; j_gene: TRBJ2-1; v_gene: TRBV5-1; CDR3nt: TGCGCCAGCAGCCCGCCACTAGCGGGTGGACGAAATGAGCAGTTCTTC; CDR3aa: CASSPPLAGGRNEQFF
d_gene: -; abundance: many; j_gene: TRBJ1-2; v_gene: TRBV7-8; CDR3nt: TGTGCCAGCAGCTTAGCTCCAGGGCAGGGTGATGGCTACCCCTTC; CDR3aa: CASSLAPGQGDGYPF
d_gene: -; abundance: many; j_gene: TRBJ2-7; v_gene: TRBV30; CDR3nt: TGTGCCTGGAGTGAACAGGGCTACGAGCAGTACTTC; CDR3aa: CAWSEQGYEQYF
d_gene: TRBD1; abundance: many; j_gene: TRBJ1-4; v_gene: TRBV2; CDR3nt: TGTGCCAGCAGCTTGGACAGGGGGAACGAAAAACTGTTTTTT; CDR3aa: CASSLDRGNEKLFF
d_gene: -; abundance: many; j_gene: TRBJ1-6; v_gene: TRBV6-1; CDR3nt: TGTGCCTCTAAGAGGGTCGGAGGACAGATTAATTCACCCCTCCACTTT; CDR3aa: CASKRVGGQINSPLHF
d_gene: TRBD1; abundance: -; j_gene: TRBJ1-1; v_gene: TRBV6-5; CDR3nt: TGTGCCAGCAGTCGGGGGACAGACCCAAACACTGAAGCTTTCTTT; CDR3aa: CASSRGTDPNTEAFF
d_gene: -; abundance: once; j_gene: TRBJ1-1; v_gene: TRBV10-1; CDR3nt: TGCGCCAGCAGTGAGGGACAGAACACTGAAGCTTTCTTT; CDR3aa: CASSEGQNTEAFF
d_gene: TRBD1; abundance: many; j_gene: TRBJ2-2; v_gene: TRBV2; CDR3nt: TGTGCCAGCAAACTGCCGGTGGGACAGACTTTGGGCGGGGAGCTGTTTTTT; CDR3aa: CASKLPVGQTLGGELFF
d_gene: -; abundance: many; j_gene: TRBJ1-2; v_gene: TRBV24-1; CDR3nt: TGTGCCACCAGTAACGGTAACTATGGCTACACCTTC; CDR3aa: CATSNGNYGYTF
d_gene: -; abundance: many; j_gene: TRBJ1-3; v_gene: TRBV6-5; CDR3nt: TGTGCCAGCAGCCTGGACCTTCGCTCTGGAAACACCATATATTTT; CDR3aa: CASSLDLRSGNTIYF
d_gene: -; abundance: once; j_gene: TRBJ1-5; v_gene: TRBV29-1; CDR3nt: TGCAGCGCTGACCCGGTGGGTCAGCCCCAGCATTTT; CDR3aa: CSADPVGQPQHF
d_gene: TRBD1; abundance: few; j_gene: TRBJ1-1; v_gene: TRBV19; CDR3nt: TGTGCCAGTAGTAAACAGGGGCAGAACACTGAAGCTTTCTTT; CDR3aa: CASSKQGQNTEAFF
d_gene: -; abundance: many; j_gene: TRBJ2-3; v_gene: TRBV2; CDR3nt: TGTGCCAGCAAGAAGGCGGCAGCTAGCACAGATACGCAGTATTTT; CDR3aa: CASKKAAASTDTQYF
d_gene: -; abundance: -; j_gene: TRBJ1-3; v_gene: TRBV5-1; CDR3nt: TGCGCCAGCAGAGTAGGGGGGGACACCATATATTTT; CDR3aa: CASRVGGDTIYF
d_gene: TRBD2; abundance: -; j_gene: TRBJ2-2; v_gene: TRBV11-2; CDR3nt: TGTGCCAGCAGCCCGCGGTATAGCGGGGGGCGGAGCACCGGGGAGCTGTTTTTT; CDR3aa: CASSPRYSGGRSTGELFF
d_gene: -; abundance: -; j_gene: TRBJ1-3; v_gene: TRBV9; CDR3nt: TGTGCCCGCAGCGTCACTGGGTTGGATGCTGGAAACACCGTATATTTT; CDR3aa: CARSVTGLDAGNTVYF
d_gene: TRBD2; abundance: -; j_gene: TRBJ2-7; v_gene: TRBV6-2/TRBV6-3; CDR3nt: TGTGCCAGCCGTCACGTAGCGGGGTCGATGTCCTACGAGCAGTACTTC; CDR3aa: CASRHVAGSMSYEQYF
d_gene: TRBD1; abundance: many; j_gene: TRBJ2-4; v_gene: TRBV7-9; CDR3nt: TGTGCCAGTCACCGGGACAGCGGAAACATTCAGTACTTC; CDR3aa: CASHRDSGNIQYF
d_gene: TRBD1; abundance: once; j_gene: TRBJ1-1; v_gene: TRBV6-5; CDR3nt: TGTGCCAGCAGTTACTCCGACAGGGGGATTAGTGAAGCTTTCTTT; CDR3aa: CASSYSDRGISEAFF
d_gene: -; abundance: few; j_gene: TRBJ1-1; v_gene: TRBV18; CDR3nt: TGTGCCAGCTCACGTCAGAACACTGAAGCTTTCTTT; CDR3aa: CASSRQNTEAFF
d_gene: -; abundance: many; j_gene: TRBJ2-3; v_gene: TRBV2; CDR3nt: TGTGCCAGCGGCAGGGGCACAGATACGCAGTATTTT; CDR3aa: CASGRGTDTQYF
d_gene: TRBD1; abundance: -; j_gene: TRBJ2-3; v_gene: TRBV5-1; CDR3nt: TGCGCCAGCAGCTCACAGGGGGCTGCAGATACGCAGTATTTT; CDR3aa: CASSSQGAADTQYF
d_gene: TRBD1; abundance: many; j_gene: TRBJ1-6; v_gene: TRBV12-3/TRBV12-4; CDR3nt: TGTGCCAGCAGTACGGACAGGCGGAATTCACCCCTCCACTTT; CDR3aa: CASSTDRRNSPLHF
d_gene: TRBD1; abundance: -; j_gene: TRBJ1-4; v_gene: TRBV7-2; CDR3nt: TGTGCCAGCAGCCTAAAAACCGGGACAGCCGAAAAACTGTTTTTT; CDR3aa: CASSLKTGTAEKLFF
d_gene: TRBD2; abundance: -; j_gene: TRBJ2-1; v_gene: TRBV7-6; CDR3nt: TGTGCCAGCAGCCCGAATGGACTAGCGGGGGGGCCATACAATGAGCAGTTCTTC; CDR3aa: CASSPNGLAGGPYNEQFF
d_gene: -; abundance: many; j_gene: TRBJ2-1; v_gene: TRBV10-2; CDR3nt: TGCGCCAGCAGTGAGTACAGGTTTGAGCAGTTCTTC; CDR3aa: CASSEYRFEQFF
d_gene: -; abundance: -; j_gene: TRBJ1-1; v_gene: TRBV15; CDR3nt: TGTGCCGCCAGCAGAGGAGGAGGTATTGAAGCTTTCTTT; CDR3aa: CAASRGGGIEAFF
d_gene: -; abundance: many; j_gene: TRBJ1-6; v_gene: TRBV4-3; CDR3nt: TGCGCCAGCAGCCAGAATCCCTCGACAGGAGATTCACCCCTCCACTTT; CDR3aa: CASSQNPSTGDSPLHF
d_gene: -; abundance: many; j_gene: TRBJ1-5; v_gene: TRBV6-5; CDR3nt: TGTGCCAGCAGTTCTAGAGTGGGAGGTAGCAATCAGCCCCAGCATTTT; CDR3aa: CASSSRVGGSNQPQHF
d_gene: -; abundance: many; j_gene: TRBJ2-5; v_gene: TRBV10-3; CDR3nt: TGTGCCATCAGCGCCGGGACACTTGAAGAGACCCAGTACTTC; CDR3aa: CAISAGTLEETQYF
d_gene: TRBD1; abundance: medium-sized; j_gene: TRBJ1-2; v_gene: TRBV7-3; CDR3nt: TGTGCCAGCAGCTCAAGGGACAGGCGGGAATCTAACTATGGCTACACCTTC; CDR3aa: CASSSRDRRESNYGYTF
d_gene: -; abundance: -; j_gene: TRBJ2-7; v_gene: TRBV11-2; CDR3nt: TGCGCCAGCAGCTTAAGCGGAATCGCGCAGTACTTC; CDR3aa: CASSLSGIAQYF
d_gene: -; abundance: many; j_gene: TRBJ2-7; v_gene: TRBV28; CDR3nt: TGTGCCAGCAGTGTGGACGGGCCTGCGTACGAGCAGTACTTC; CDR3aa: CASSVDGPAYEQYF
d_gene: -; abundance: many; j_gene: TRBJ2-2; v_gene: TRBV12-3/TRBV12-4; CDR3nt: TGTGCCAGCAGTTCACCCCCGGGGGACCCCAACACCGGGGAGCTGTTTTTT; CDR3aa: CASSSPPGDPNTGELFF
d_gene: -; abundance: many; j_gene: TRBJ1-4; v_gene: TRBV2; CDR3nt: TGTGCCAGCAGGAAGACAGCAGTTGCAACTAATGAAAAACTGTTTTTT; CDR3aa: CASRKTAVATNEKLFF
d_gene: TRBD1; abundance: -; j_gene: TRBJ1-2; v_gene: TRBV6-2/TRBV6-3; CDR3nt: TGTGCCAGCAGTCCGTGGACAGGGCCTAAGGCGTTTGGAGGCTACACCTTC; CDR3aa: CASSPWTGPKAFGGYTF
d_gene: -; abundance: -; j_gene: TRBJ2-1; v_gene: TRBV7-8; CDR3nt: TGTGCCAGCAGCTTACCAGCGGGTAGCGGTGAGGAGCAGTTCTTC; CDR3aa: CASSLPAGSGEEQFF
d_gene: -; abundance: many; j_gene: TRBJ2-3; v_gene: TRBV19; CDR3nt: TGTGCCAGCTCAGGGAGTGATACGCAGTATTTT; CDR3aa: CASSGSDTQYF
d_gene: -; abundance: many; j_gene: TRBJ2-1; v_gene: TRBV10-3; CDR3nt: TGTGCCATCAGTTCACGGAACAATGAGCAGTTCTTC; CDR3aa: CAISSRNNEQFF
d_gene: -; abundance: many; j_gene: TRBJ2-1; v_gene: TRBV25-1; CDR3nt: TGTGCCAGCAGTGATACTGGGAGCGTCAATGAGCAGTTCTTC; CDR3aa: CASSDTGSVNEQFF
d_gene: -; abundance: many; j_gene: TRBJ2-3; v_gene: TRBV6-1; CDR3nt: TGTGCCAGCAGTGAACCGGTGGCGTTGAGCACAGATACGCAGTATTTT; CDR3aa: CASSEPVALSTDTQYF
d_gene: -; abundance: few; j_gene: TRBJ1-2; v_gene: TRBV12-3/TRBV12-4; CDR3nt: TGTGCCAGCAGCCCCGGGGGGGGCGTAGCTAACTATGGCTACACCTTC; CDR3aa: CASSPGGGVANYGYTF
d_gene: -; abundance: many; j_gene: TRBJ1-2; v_gene: TRBV18; CDR3nt: TGTGCCAGCTCACCTACATCTTCACCAAAGGGCTTCTATGGCTACACCTTC; CDR3aa: CASSPTSSPKGFYGYTF